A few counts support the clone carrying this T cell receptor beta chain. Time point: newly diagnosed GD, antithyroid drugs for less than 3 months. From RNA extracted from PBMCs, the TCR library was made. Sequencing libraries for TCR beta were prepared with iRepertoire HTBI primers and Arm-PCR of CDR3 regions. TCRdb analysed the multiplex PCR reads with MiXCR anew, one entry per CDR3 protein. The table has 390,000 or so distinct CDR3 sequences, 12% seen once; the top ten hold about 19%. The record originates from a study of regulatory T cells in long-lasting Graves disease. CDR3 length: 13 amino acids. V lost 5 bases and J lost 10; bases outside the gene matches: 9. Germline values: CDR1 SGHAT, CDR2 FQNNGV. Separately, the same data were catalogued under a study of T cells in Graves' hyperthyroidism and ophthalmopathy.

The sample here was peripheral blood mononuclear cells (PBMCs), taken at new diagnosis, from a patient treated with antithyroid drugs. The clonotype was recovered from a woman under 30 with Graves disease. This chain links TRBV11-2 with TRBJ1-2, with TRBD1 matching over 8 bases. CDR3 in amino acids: CASSPPGQATYTF. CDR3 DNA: TGTGCCAGCAGCCCTCCGGGACAGGCGACCTACACCTTC.